Listed below are T cell receptor beta chains from one sample, sequenced in a study of T cells in Graves' hyperthyroidism and ophthalmopathy. MiXCR was run by TCRdb on the multiplex PCR reads, yielding one entry per CDR3 protein. Of about 290,000 distinct CDR3 sequences in the sample, about an eighth were seen once. The sequenced material came from blood. Every receptor here comes from a woman aged 25 to 39 with Graves' hyperthyroidism that later progressed to Graves' ophthalmopathy. Both conserved end residues are part of each CDR3. D genes are given only for firm matches. Rows give clone size only sometimes, using once, few, many, or a class for an expanded clone.

j_call | clone_size | d_call | v_call | cdr3_nt | cdr3_aa
TRBJ1-1 | many | NA | TRBV7-9 | TGTGCCAGCAGCGTCCGGGACTTTCAGAACACTGAAGCTTTCTTT | CASSVRDFQNTEAFF
TRBJ1-5 | NA | NA | TRBV19 | TGTGCCAGTAGTATTTTAGGGTTGGACCAGCCCCAGCATTTT | CASSILGLDQPQHF
TRBJ2-5 | many | TRBD2 | TRBV27 | TGTGCCAGCAGTTCTTCCCGACTAGCGGGAGTGCAAGAGACCCAGTACTTC | CASSSSRLAGVQETQYF
TRBJ1-1 | once | NA | TRBV30 | TGTGCCTGGAGTACAGGATACCTGACTGAAGCTTTCTTT | CAWSTGYLTEAFF
TRBJ2-2 | NA | NA | TRBV5-6 | TGTGCCAGCAGCGGCGCGGGACCCTACACCGGGGAGCTGTTTTTT | CASSGAGPYTGELFF
TRBJ2-2 | many | TRBD2 | TRBV7-9 | TGTGCCAGCAGCTTGAGACTAGCGGACGGGGAGCTGTTTTTT | CASSLRLADGELFF
TRBJ2-7 | NA | TRBD1 | TRBV10-3 | TGTGCCATCAGTGTAGGACAGGGCTCCTACGAGCAGTACTTC | CAISVGQGSYEQYF
TRBJ2-7 | many | TRBD2 | TRBV6-1 | TGTGCCAGCAGGGGCCGGGACTACCTCAAAAAGGCCAACGAGCAGTACTTC | CASRGRDYLKKANEQYF
TRBJ1-1 | many | NA | TRBV29-1 | TGCAGCGTTACGTGGGGCGCTGAAGCTTTCTTT | CSVTWGAEAFF
TRBJ2-2 | few | TRBD2 | TRBV10-3 | TGTGCCATCAGTCAACTAGCGGGAACGAACACCGGGGAGCTGTTTTTT | CAISQLAGTNTGELFF
TRBJ2-4 | few | TRBD2 | TRBV4-1 | TGCGCCAGCAGCCAAGGGCTAGCGGGCATTCTAGCCAAAAACATTCAGTACTTC | CASSQGLAGILAKNIQYF
TRBJ2-3 | NA | TRBD1 | TRBV5-6 | TGTGCCAGCAGCTTCCGGGACAGGGGTTTAACTAGCACAGGTACGCAGTATTTT | CASSFRDRGLTSTGTQYF
TRBJ2-5 | many | NA | TRBV20-1 | TGCAGTGCTAGAGTCACCGACGGGACCCAGTACTTC | CSARVTDGTQYF
TRBJ2-3 | many | TRBD2 | TRBV24-1 | TGTGCCACCAGTCTTAGCGGGAGGGCCACGCAGTATTTT | CATSLSGRATQYF
TRBJ2-1 | NA | TRBD2 | TRBV11-1 | TGTGCCAGCAGTTTAGGGAGCGCCGGGCTAGCGGGAGTTGAGTTCTTC | CASSLGSAGLAGVEFF
TRBJ2-7 | NA | TRBD2 | TRBV9 | TGTGCCAGCAGCCCCACTAGCGGCGCCTCTATTTACGAGCAGTACTTC | CASSPTSGASIYEQYF
TRBJ2-1 | few | TRBD2 | TRBV9 | TGTGCCAGCAGCGCACCGGGACTAGCGTACAATGAGCAGTTCTTC | CASSAPGLAYNEQFF
TRBJ1-5 | many | NA | TRBV20-1 | TGCAGTGCTAGTGAGCCCCAGCATTTT | CSASEPQHF
TRBJ1-1 | NA | NA | TRBV12-3/TRBV12-4 | TGTGCCAGCGGTTTAGGGGCGTACACTGAAGCTTTCTTT | CASGLGAYTEAFF
TRBJ1-5 | many | NA | TRBV27 | TGTGCCAGTGGTGGGGTGAGCAATCAGCCCCAGCATTTT | CASGGVSNQPQHF
TRBJ2-1 | many | NA | TRBV7-2 | TGTGCCAGCAGCTTAGGATGGCAGGGACGAGTGACGTACAATGAGCAGTTCTTC | CASSLGWQGRVTYNEQFF
TRBJ2-3 | few | NA | TRBV5-4 | TGTGCCAGCAGCTTTTCGGGGACTTCAGATACGCAGTATTTT | CASSFSGTSDTQYF
TRBJ2-3 | NA | NA | TRBV20-1 | TGCAGTGCTAGGGGGGGAGGGGGCGGGACCACAGATACGCAGTATTTT | CSARGGGGGTTDTQYF
TRBJ2-1 | NA | TRBD2 | TRBV11-2 | TGTGCCAGCAGACTAGCGGGGAAACACAATGAGCAGTTCTTC | CASRLAGKHNEQFF